These 18 T cell receptor beta chains originate from one sample sequenced in a study of cytomegalovirus exposure and HLA in healthy donors. Primers for the PCR totalled 60 Vbeta and 13 Jbeta. Sequenced by immunoSEQ multiplex PCR; TCRdb stores in-frame clones only, minus some. The sample holds 120,000 or so clones, 79% seen once. Sequenced: PBMCs. These receptors came from a man aged 25-45 years in good health and CMV-seropositive.

CDR3 sequence reads: CASSWSRQVSSTDTQYF. CDR3 bases: TGCGCCAGCAGCTGGAGTAGACAGGTCTCCAGCACAGATACGCAGTATTTT. The rearrangement joins TRBV5-1 to TRBJ2-3, with TRBD1 as a possible D gene (6 bases). CDR1 SGHRS and CDR2 YFSETQ come from the germline V gene. The V end lost 3 bases, the J end lost 0 bases, and 17 bases lay between the germline ends. The CDR3 sequence is 17 residues long.

This chain joins TRBV19 and TRBJ2-2; no definite D call. CDR3 length: 15 residues. Trimming stripped 3 bases from V and 1 base from J, with 9 bases between. Germline values: CDR1 LNHDA, CDR2 SQIVND (reference sequence). DNA of the CDR3: TGTGCCAGTAGTATTGGGCCGATGAACACCGGGGAGCTGTTTTTT. Translation gives CASSIGPMNTGELFF. The whole variable domain, remainder taken from reference TRBV19 and TRBJ2-2, is DGGITQSPKYLFRKEGQNVTLSCEQNLNHDAMYWYRQDPGQGLRLIYYSQIVNDFQKGDIAEGYSVSREKKESFPLTVTSAQKNPTAFYLCASSIGPMNTGELFFGEGSRLTVL.

This clone has only a few counts. The chain links TRBV5-1 to TRBJ2-7; 9 positions agree with TRBD2. CDR3 length: 16 amino acids. Germline CDR1 SGHRS, CDR2 YFSETQ. V lost 4 bases and J lost 3; bases outside the gene matches: 11. CDR3 sequence (DNA): TGCGCCAGCAGCCCGATTAGCGGGGGCGTCTTCTACGAGCAGTACTTC. Encoded protein: CASSPISGGVFYEQYF.

This clone was counted between two and nine times. The chain recombines TRBV10-3 with TRBJ1-2; 7 bases map to TRBD1. Germline-derived CDR1 and CDR2 are ENHRY and SYGVKD. This CDR3 comprises 14 residues. Germline trimming cut 4 bases from V and 11 bases from J; bases unmatched to any gene: 13. This chain's CDR3 is CAISVGDRRENYTF. The CDR3 coding sequence is TGTGCCATCAGTGTTGGGGACAGAAGGGAAAATTACACCTTC.

This clone was counted many times. The V and J genes are TRBV15 and TRBJ2-7; 9 nucleotides line up with TRBD1. With V trimmed by 5 bases and J by 1 base, 6 bases remained unmatched. Germline V gene data show CDR1 as LNHNV and CDR2 as YYDKDF (reference sequence). The CDR3 consists of 15 residues. The CDR3 protein is CATSDRTGASYEQYF. CDR3 nucleotide sequence: TGTGCCACCAGCGACCGGACAGGGGCTTCCTACGAGCAGTACTTC.

The V and J genes are TRBV18 and TRBJ1-6; D gene uncertain. The V end was cut by 2 bases, the J end by 7 bases, with 9 bases between. The germline gives CDR1 KGHSH, CDR2 LQKENI. The CDR3 covers 14 residues. In DNA form, the CDR3 reads TGTGCCAGCTCACCAATCGCGGGAAATTCACCCCTCCACTTT. It translates to CASSPIAGNSPLHF.

This clone was counted only a few times. The chain is built from TRBV18 and TRBJ1-1, with 7 bases identical to TRBD1. Germline CDR1 is KGHSH and CDR2 is LQKENI. The CDR3 extends over 16 amino acids. After removal of 3 bases from V and 1 base from J, the junction contained 8 bases not matched to a gene. Written as DNA, the CDR3 is TGTGCCAGCTCACCCACCGTCGCAGGGGGGAACACTGAAGCTTTCTTT. Its translation: CASSPTVAGGNTEAFF.

This chain joins TRBV6-6 and TRBJ2-7; possibly TRBD1 for D (6 bases). V gave up 5 bases and J gave up 2 bases, with 13 bases separating them. Germline values: CDR1 MNHNY, CDR2 SVGAGI (reference sequence). The CDR3 contains 14 residues. The chain's CDR3 is CASSTQQGTYEQYF. Here the CDR3 DNA reads TGTGCCAGCAGTACCCAACAGGGAACCTACGAGCAGTACTTC.

The chain uses TRBV11-2 and TRBJ2-1; D perhaps matches TRBD2 (6 bases). Per germline, CDR1 SGHAT and CDR2 FQNNGV. V gave up 5 bases and J gave up 4 bases, with 15 bases separating them. The CDR3 is 15 residues long. In DNA, the CDR3 is TGTGCCAGCAGCCCTGCGGGACTGAGATACAATGAGCAGTTCTTC. Translating it yields CASSPAGLRYNEQFF.

The gene calls are TRBV19 and TRBJ2-5, with D maybe TRBD1 (5 bases). This CDR3 contains 13 residues. In germline, CDR1 is LNHDA, CDR2 SQIVND (reference sequence). Trimming shortened V by 5 bases and J by 4 bases, and 11 bases separated the two germline ends. CDR3 DNA: TGTGCCAGTAGTCCCAGGGTCGGAGAGACCCAGTACTTC. Translated: CASSPRVGETQYF.

The chain couples TRBV19 to TRBJ2-1; tentative D call: TRBD1 (5 bases). Germline assignment: CDR1 LNHDA and CDR2 SQIVND (reference sequence). The CDR3 has 14 amino acids. With 7 bases removed from V and 0 bases from J, the gap between germline ends came to 10 bases. CDR3 sequence: CASKGQTSYNEQFF. CDR3 sequence (DNA): TGTGCCAGTAAAGGACAAACCTCCTACAATGAGCAGTTCTTC.

The V call is TRBV4-1, the J call TRBJ1-2; 7 bases align to TRBD1. V was pared by 3 bases and J by 0 bases, with 4 bases of the junction left unmatched. Per germline, CDR1 MGHRA and CDR2 YSYEKL. This CDR3 region has 15 residues. The CDR3 loop reads CASSQRDSSNYGYTF. The DNA for the CDR3 is TGCGCCAGCAGCCAGAGGGACAGCTCTAACTATGGCTACACCTTC.

The V and J genes are TRBV5-4 and TRBJ2-7, with 9 bases that match TRBD1. The V gene end was trimmed by 3 bases and the J gene end by 1 base; junction bases not matched to a gene: 2. Germline loops: CDR1 SGHNT, CDR2 YYREEE (reference sequence). The CDR3 spans 14 residues. CDR3 amino acids: CASSSQGASYEQYF. DNA for the CDR3: TGTGCCAGCAGCTCACAGGGGGCTTCCTACGAGCAGTACTTC. Looking up the rest from reference TRBV5-4 and TRBJ2-7 gives the full variable domain: ETGVTQSPTHLIKTRGQQVTLRCSSQSGHNTVSWYQQALGQGPQFIFQYYREEENGRGNFPPRFSGLQFPNYSSELNVNALELDDSALYLCASSSQGASYEQYFGPGTRLTVT.

The V call is TRBV23-1, the J call TRBJ1-1; weak D call: TRBD1 (6 bases). TRBV23-1 has ORF status, its function being uncertain. CDR3 length: 21 amino acids. Trimming removed 0 bases at V and 4 bases at J, with 30 bases between. The CDR3 here is CASSQSVGVTGQGRGGTEAFF. CDR3 sequence (DNA): TGCGCCAGCAGTCAATCTGTAGGGGTGACGGGGCAGGGGCGAGGTGGCACTGAAGCTTTCTTT.

The chain uses TRBV21-1 and TRBJ2-5; the table's D gene call, TRBD1, was not cross checked with the DNA. TRBV21-1 is described as a pseudogene. This CDR3 has 17 amino acids. CDR3 DNA sequence: TGTGCCAGCAGCAACCTGACAGGGGGCGATTTTATGGAGACCCAGTACTTC. Its translation is CASSNLTGGDFMETQYF.

This chain connects TRBV4-1 to TRBJ1-2; the match to TRBD1 covers 8 bases. Germline assignment: CDR1 MGHRA and CDR2 YSYEKL. The CDR3 runs 16 residues. Unmatched junction bases numbered 6, after V lost 0 bases and J lost 3 bases. This CDR3 reads CASSQEPGDRYYGYTF. In nucleotides, the CDR3 is TGCGCCAGCAGCCAAGAGCCAGGGGACAGGTACTATGGCTACACCTTC.

The gene calls are TRBV7-2 and TRBJ2-5; D not resolved. This CDR3 contains 12 residues. V shed 5 bases and J shed 5 bases, with 9 bases lying between them. Germline V gives CDR1 SGHTA, CDR2 FQGNSA. CDR3 bases: TGTGCCAGCAGCCGAAGTCGGGAGACCCAGTACTTC. This codes for CASSRSRETQYF.

The V and J genes are TRBV4-1 and TRBJ2-1, with TRBD2 matching 7 bases. In germline, CDR1 is MGHRA, CDR2 YSYEKL. The CDR3 totals 15 residues. Trimming removed 1 base from V and 2 bases from J; junction bases left unmatched: 2. The DNA of the CDR3 is TGCGCCAGCAGCCAAGGACTAGCCCCCTACAATGAGCAGTTCTTC. Translated: CASSQGLAPYNEQFF.